These 17 T cell receptor beta chains originate from one sample sequenced in a study of a mutant IDH1 vaccine in newly diagnosed glioma. Their recognized antigens are unknown. Time point: week 47, end of study. Vaccination used 300 ug of mutant IDH1 20-mer peptide per dose, with topical imiquimod. Measured with immunoSEQ multiplex PCR; TCRdb has only the in-frame clones, and not every one. This table holds tens of thousands of clones, about 93% found once. Source: PBMCs, taken from a glioma patient whose treatment included an IDH1 peptide vaccine. Receptors originate from a woman between 40 and 50 years old with glioma.

V and J are TRBV10-3 and TRBJ2-3, with 13 positions matching TRBD2. The junction had 4 bases not matched to a gene; V was cut back by 6 bases and J by 1 base. The V gene's germline CDR1 is ENHRY and CDR2 SYGVKD. The CDR3 consists of 16 residues. CDR3 DNA: TGTGCCATCAGGGGACTAGCGGGGCTCGGCACAGATACGCAGTATTTT. This codes for CAIRGLAGLGTDTQYF.

This chain uses TRBV5-5 with TRBJ1-1; D call uncertain. Trimming took 4 bases from V and 4 from J, leaving 14 bases between them. The CDR3 sequence is 14 residues long. Germline V gene sequence: CDR1 SGHKS, CDR2 YYEKEE (reference sequence). CDR3 sequence: CASSALGRVTEAFF. CDR3 in DNA: TGTGCCAGCAGCGCACTCGGGAGGGTCACTGAAGCTTTCTTT.

V gene TRBV29-1 combines with J gene TRBJ2-7, with D maybe TRBD1 (5 bases). This CDR3 has 13 amino acids. V dropped 4 bases and J dropped 2 bases, with 12 bases sitting between them. Germline V gene data show CDR1 as SQVTM and CDR2 as ANQGSEA. CDR3 protein: CSVVARVTYEQYF. Here the CDR3 DNA reads TGCAGCGTTGTAGCCAGGGTCACCTACGAGCAGTACTTC.

The chain uses TRBV5-1 and TRBJ1-1, with D perhaps TRBD1 (6 bases). V was trimmed by 3 bases and J by 1 base, leaving 13 bases between them. The CDR3 runs 15 residues. Germline V gene lookup returns CDR1 SGHRS and CDR2 YFSETQ. The CDR3 DNA reads as TGCGCCAGCAGCTCGGGGGGGGCAAGGAACACTGAAGCTTTCTTT. It codes for CASSSGGARNTEAFF.

The chain employs TRBV19 and TRBJ1-2, with 10 bases matching TRBD1. The CDR3 sequence is 14 residues long. Germline V gene sequence: CDR1 LNHDA, CDR2 SQIVND (reference sequence). With 5 bases clipped from V and 4 bases from J, the junction kept 4 bases outside the gene matches. The CDR3 DNA sequence: TGTGCCAGTAGTCGCCGGGACAGGGGCTATGGCTACACCTTC. Translation: CASSRRDRGYGYTF.

This clone was observed once. The chain joins TRBV5-4 to TRBJ2-5; D unresolved. CDR1 is SGHNT, CDR2 YYREEE, per germline (reference sequence). The CDR3 is 14 residues long. Trimming removed 2 bases at V and 5 bases at J, with 13 bases between. This CDR3 is CASSLGRLGETQYF. The CDR3 DNA is TGTGCCAGCAGCTTAGGTCGTCTGGGGGAGACCCAGTACTTC.

The chain carries TRBV2 and TRBJ2-1, with 13 nucleotides matching TRBD2. The V gene end was trimmed by 8 bases and the J gene end by 8 bases; junction bases not matched to a gene: 9. This CDR3 is 15 amino acids long. Germline V lookup: CDR1 SNHLY, CDR2 FYNNEI. The DNA of the CDR3 is TGTGCCAGCGCCCCCTGGACTAGCGGGAGCGATGAGCAGTTCTTC. Translation: CASAPWTSGSDEQFF.

For this clone: One end of the junction is discordant with germline, which a read error may explain. The chain has TRBV6-1 and TRBJ1-3, with 10 positions matching TRBD1. Germline CDR1 and CDR2: MNHNS and SASEGT. The CDR3 extends over 16 amino acids. The CDR3: CASREGQGDSGNTIYF. Here the CDR3 DNA reads TGTGCCAGCAGGGAAGGACAGGGGGACTCTGGAAACACCATATATTTT.

The chain combines TRBV1 with TRBJ2-2; the table gives TRBD1 as D, unverified against the DNA. TRBV1 counts as a pseudogene. CDR3 size: 19 residues. The CDR3 coding sequence is TGCACCAGCAGCCAAGATCCTGCTTCCGGGACAGGGGTTACCGGGGAGCTGTTTTTT. The encoded protein is CTSSQDPASGTGVTGELFF.

The rearrangement uses TRBV6-5 and TRBJ2-2; TRBD1 matches 9 bases. The CDR3 consists of 15 residues. Germline V CDR1 and CDR2: MNHEY, SVGAGI. V shed 2 bases and J 6 bases; nucleotides not matched to a gene: 4. The CDR3 here is CASSYPGQGAGELFF. CDR3 nucleotide sequence: TGTGCCAGCAGTTACCCGGGACAGGGTGCCGGGGAGCTGTTTTTT.

The CDR3 reads CAWSVLPTSGRPDTQYF. The CDR3 bases are TGTGCCTGGAGTGTACTCCCGACTAGCGGGAGGCCAGATACGCAGTATTTT. The V call is TRBV30, the J call TRBJ2-3, with 13 bases that match TRBD2. In germline, CDR1 is GTSNPN, CDR2 SVGIG (reference sequence). CDR3 size: 17 residues. J was trimmed by 4 bases and V by 0 bases; bases with no gene match: 7.

This clone has more than one count but fewer than ten. The rearrangement links TRBV14 to TRBJ2-7; D remains unclear. Germline V CDR1 and CDR2: SGHDN, FVKESK. Trimming cost V 6 bases and J 3 bases, with 18 bases left between them. This CDR3 region has 15 residues. Here the CDR3 DNA reads TGTGCCAGCAGTCACAGCGCAGGATTTGGCTACGAGCAGTACTTC. The encoded protein is CASSHSAGFGYEQYF. The full variable domain, rest sourced from reference TRBV14 and TRBJ2-7, is EAGVTQFPSHSVIEKGQTVTLRCDPISGHDNLYWYRRVMGKEIKFLLHFVKESKQDESGMPNNRFLAERTGGTYSTLKVQPAELEDSGVYFCASSHSAGFGYEQYFGPGTRLTVT.

This chain uses TRBV5-5 with TRBJ1-2; a possible D gene is TRBD1 (6 bases). Trimming removed 0 bases from V and 3 bases from J, with 9 bases in between. This CDR3 spans 14 amino acids. CDR1 is SGHKS, CDR2 YYEKEE, per germline (reference sequence). In DNA, the CDR3 is TGTGCCAGCAGCTTGGAAGGACAGCACTATGGCTACACCTTC. Its translation: CASSLEGQHYGYTF.

This chain connects TRBV7-2 to TRBJ2-4, with D possibly being TRBD2 (6 bases). Germline V gene sequence: CDR1 SGHTA, CDR2 FQGNSA. Trimming left V 4 bases short and J 8 bases short, with 21 bases between. The CDR3 totals 16 residues. The CDR3 reads CASSSIFGGEVDIQYF. CDR3 sequence (DNA): TGTGCCAGCAGCTCAATCTTCGGGGGAGAAGTCGACATTCAGTACTTC.

The rearrangement links TRBV5-4 to TRBJ1-2; D gene ambiguous. Trimming cost V 4 bases and J 5 bases, with 15 bases left between them. CDR1 is SGHNT, CDR2 YYREEE, per germline (reference sequence). The CDR3 is made up of 14 amino acids. CDR3 sequence: CASSMEAGIYGYTF. The CDR3 nucleotides are TGTGCCAGCAGCATGGAGGCAGGAATATATGGCTACACCTTC.

The chain is built from TRBV6-6 and TRBJ1-4, with 9 bases identical to TRBD1. The CDR3 covers 15 residues. J gave up 7 bases and V 4 bases, and 7 bases lay outside the gene matches. The germline gives CDR1 MNHNY, CDR2 SVGAGI (reference sequence). CDR3 region: CASSSTGTGIEKLFF. The CDR3 DNA reads TGTGCCAGCAGTTCCACCGGGACAGGGATTGAAAAACTGTTTTTT.

The V and J genes are TRBV10-3 and TRBJ1-1; 8 bases line up with TRBD1. Losses at the gene ends were 6 bases for V and 1 base for J; bases not matched to a gene: 13. The CDR3 has 17 amino acids. The germline CDR1 and CDR2 sequences are ENHRY and SYGVKD. The CDR3 bases are TGTGCCATCAGCAAGCAGGGACAGGTTACCACGAACACTGAAGCTTTCTTT. This translates into CAISKQGQVTTNTEAFF.